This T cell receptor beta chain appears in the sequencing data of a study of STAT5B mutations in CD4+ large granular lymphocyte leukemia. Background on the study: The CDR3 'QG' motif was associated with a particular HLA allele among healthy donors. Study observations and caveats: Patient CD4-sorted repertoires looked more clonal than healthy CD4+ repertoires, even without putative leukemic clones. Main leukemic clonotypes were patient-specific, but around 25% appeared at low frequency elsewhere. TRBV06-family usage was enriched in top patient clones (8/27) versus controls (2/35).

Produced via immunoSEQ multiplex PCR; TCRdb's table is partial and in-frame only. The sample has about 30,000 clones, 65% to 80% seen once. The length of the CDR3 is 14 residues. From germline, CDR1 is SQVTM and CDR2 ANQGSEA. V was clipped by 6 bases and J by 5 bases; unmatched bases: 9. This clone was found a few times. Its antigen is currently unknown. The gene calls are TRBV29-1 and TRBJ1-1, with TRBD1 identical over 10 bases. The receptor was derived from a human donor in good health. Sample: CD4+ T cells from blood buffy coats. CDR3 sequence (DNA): TGCAGCGTCCGTAAGACAGGGGGCTTGACTGAAGCTTTCTTT. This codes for CSVRKTGGLTEAFF.